This T cell receptor (beta chain) came from a study of shared clonotypes between healthy human individuals. CDR1 and CDR2 from the germline V gene are KGHSH and LQKENI. V dropped 2 bases and J dropped 0 bases, with 11 bases sitting between them. The CDR3 contains 16 residues. About this clone: As yet, its antigen is unknown.

Sequencing used immunoSEQ multiplex PCR; TCRdb keeps in-frame clones, though not all of them. The sample includes some 2.3 million clones, 85% to 95% of them seen just once. Whole-study findings and limits: Clonotypes shared by all four sorted-subset donors had higher generation probabilities than non-shared clonotypes. Naive subsets typically showed greater estimated richness than memory subsets. Investigators collected only blood, and repertoires in tissues likely differ. It was the few donors that limited the genetic and exposure-history diversity represented.

The sample comprised naive CD4+ T cells from PBMCs. Sample subset: CD45RA+ positively selected. This clonotype originated in a man between 18 and 35 years old in good health. Some clones in this sample may be carry-over from other donors' samples. The V call is TRBV18, the J call TRBJ2-1; D uncertain. CDR3 bases: TGTGCCAGCTCACCAGTACGGGCCAGCTCCTACAATGAGCAGTTCTTC. Translated: CASSPVRASSYNEQFF.